The clone carrying this TCR beta chain was found a few times. Its antigen is currently unknown. These data are taken from a study of T-cell reconstitution after alpha-beta-depleted transplantation in children. Study conclusions and caveats: Roughly two months post-transplant, alpha-beta T cells reportedly originated from several hundred graft clones that had expanded. Day-60 TCRbeta diversity that was high in some patients was derived from surviving recipient T cells and thymic progenitors. Fresh T-cell production supplied most of the T-cell counts and diversity seen one year after transplant.

Unique molecular identifiers were incorporated during preparation of the TCRbeta library. MiXCR was run by TCRdb on the PCR reads, yielding one entry per CDR3 protein. The repertoire includes about 830,000 distinct CDR3 sequences, under 20% of them detected once, and approximately 5% sits in the top ten. The receptor was isolated from a male patient aged 5 to 17 who had a stem cell transplant for acute lymphoblastic leukemia, so the T cells may come from the graft donor. Sequenced here: PBMCs, mostly from graft donor cells, sampled 360 days after TCRalphabeta/CD19-depleted stem cell transplant.

The CDR3 DNA reads TGTGCCACCAGTGATTTGCAGTTCCCCAATGAGCAGTTCTTC. Translated, it gives CATSDLQFPNEQFF. The chain carries TRBV24-1 and TRBJ2-1; D gene unclear. In germline, CDR1 is KGHDR, CDR2 SFDVKD. V gave up 0 bases and J gave up 6 bases, with 8 bases separating them. This CDR3 region has 14 residues.